This T cell receptor beta chain was observed in a study of blood T cell repertoires in COVID-19. Study in general: PBMCs, B-cell-depleted T cells, or T cells provided the cDNA or gDNA that made up the material.

Authors' methods: Scientists estimated how many nucleated cells there were by amplifying reference gene primers. Repertoires were generated with immunoSEQ multiplex PCR, while TCRdb's copy carries only in-frame clones and drops some. V, J and clone size were drawn from that table, and D and trimming were deduced from the DNA. This sample has roughly 240,000 clones, with approximately 89% found just once. This CDR3 spans 13 amino acids. Germline V gene lookup returns CDR1 SGHRS and CDR2 YFSETQ. Losses at the gene ends were 3 bases for V and 3 bases for J; bases not matched to a gene: 2. This clonotype was obtained from a woman aged 55-69 years who had recovered from COVID-19. J is TRBJ2-5 and V is TRBV5-1, with 7 bases fitting TRBD2. Sample: peripheral blood. CDR3 residues: CASSSAGEETQYF. The CDR3 coding sequence is TGCGCCAGCAGCTCCGCGGGGGAAGAGACCCAGTACTTC.